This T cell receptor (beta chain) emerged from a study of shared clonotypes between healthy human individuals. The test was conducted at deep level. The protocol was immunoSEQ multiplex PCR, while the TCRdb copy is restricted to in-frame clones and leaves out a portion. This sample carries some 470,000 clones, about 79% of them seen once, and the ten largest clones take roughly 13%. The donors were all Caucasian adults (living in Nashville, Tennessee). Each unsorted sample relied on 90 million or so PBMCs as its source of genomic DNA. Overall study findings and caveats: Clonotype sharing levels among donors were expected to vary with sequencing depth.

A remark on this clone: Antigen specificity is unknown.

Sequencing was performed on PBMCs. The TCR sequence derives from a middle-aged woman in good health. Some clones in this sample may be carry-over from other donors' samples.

CDR3 nucleotides: TGCGCCAGCAGCACTGGACAGGGGGCCCACGAGCAGTACTTC. It is translated as CASSTGQGAHEQYF. The chain carries TRBV5-1 and TRBJ2-7; 11 bases fit TRBD1. The trim removed 4 bases at V and 5 bases at J, leaving 5 bases unmatched. Germline V gives CDR1 SGHRS, CDR2 YFSETQ. This CDR3 region has 14 residues.